These 25 T cell receptor beta chains share one sample of origin, sequenced in a study of cytomegalovirus exposure and HLA in healthy donors. The PCR had 60 Vbeta and 13 Jbeta primers. Profiling relied on immunoSEQ multiplex PCR, and the TCRdb table lists in-frame clones only, not all of them. The sample shows tens of thousands of clones, 70% to 80% of them seen only once. The sample taken for sequencing was PBMCs. The receptors originated from a man aged 50 to 60 in good health and CMV-seronegative.

The chain has TRBV28 and TRBJ2-7, with a tentative D call TRBD2 (6 bases). The CDR3 loop spans 13 amino acids. V was trimmed by 2 bases and J by 6 bases, leaving 11 bases between them. Germline CDR1 and CDR2: MDHEN and SYDVKM. The CDR3: CASSLVLAFEQYF. The CDR3 bases are TGTGCCAGCAGTTTAGTGCTAGCGTTCGAGCAGTACTTC.

V usage is TRBV5-1 and J usage is TRBJ1-2, with no clear D. V lost 2 bases and J lost 0, with 14 bases in between. CDR3 length: 16 amino acids. Germline loops: CDR1 SGHRS, CDR2 YFSETQ. The CDR3 sequence: CASSLQTGFTNYGYTF. The DNA of the CDR3 is TGCGCCAGCAGCTTACAGACGGGATTTACTAACTATGGCTACACCTTC.

V usage is TRBV2 and J usage is TRBJ2-5; D is unclear. Between the trimmed V and J ends, which lost 4 bases and 5 bases, there was a span of 11 bases. Germline V gene lookup returns CDR1 SNHLY and CDR2 FYNNEI. The CDR3 covers 13 residues. CDR3 residues: CASSGRIGETQYF. CDR3 in DNA: TGTGCCAGCAGTGGAAGGATCGGGGAGACCCAGTACTTC.

The chain recombines TRBV5-1 with TRBJ1-1; a weak D match, TRBD1 (6 bases). Germline CDR1 SGHRS, CDR2 YFSETQ. Trimming pared 4 bases from V and 1 base from J, leaving 17 bases between. This CDR3 is 16 amino acids long. CDR3 nucleotides: TGCGCCAGCAGCGAGCAACCGGGACAACCGAACACTGAAGCTTTCTTT. This translates into CASSEQPGQPNTEAFF.

The chain carries TRBV27 and TRBJ2-6; the match to TRBD1 covers 7 bases. The V and J ends lost 3 bases and 2 bases, in that order; junction bases with no gene match: 7. In germline, CDR1 is MNHEY, CDR2 SMNVEV (reference sequence). The CDR3 totals 17 residues. CDR3 coding DNA: TGTGCCAGCAGTTTGGAAGGGGGACAGCCTGGGGCCAACGTCCTGACTTTC. Amino acid sequence: CASSLEGGQPGANVLTF.

The rearrangement joins TRBV6-1 to TRBJ2-1, with TRBD2 matching over 12 bases. J gave up 9 bases and V 6 bases, and 9 bases lay outside the gene matches. This CDR3 contains 15 residues. In germline, CDR1 is MNHNS, CDR2 SASEGT. CDR3 protein: CASRDPSGGAPEQFF. The CDR3 nucleotides are TGTGCCAGCAGGGACCCTAGCGGGGGGGCCCCTGAGCAGTTCTTC.

A single count supports this clone. This chain uses TRBV29-1 with TRBJ1-1; D perhaps matches TRBD1 (5 bases). Germline V gene sequence: CDR1 SQVTM, CDR2 ANQGSEA. CDR3 size: 13 residues. With 6 bases removed from V and 0 bases from J, the gap between germline ends came to 11 bases. Here the CDR3 reads CSVETAMNTEAFF. The CDR3 nucleotides read TGCAGCGTCGAGACAGCCATGAACACTGAAGCTTTCTTT.

The J gene is TRBJ2-3, the V gene TRBV5-6; TRBD1 agrees at 10 bases. The trim removed 4 bases at V and 4 bases at J, leaving 3 bases unmatched. Germline V gene sequence: CDR1 SGHDT, CDR2 YYEEEE. The CDR3 runs 14 residues. The CDR3 here is CASSPGTGADTQYF. The CDR3 DNA reads as TGTGCCAGCAGCCCTGGGACAGGGGCAGATACGCAGTATTTT.

The V gene is TRBV27, the J gene TRBJ1-6; possibly TRBD1 for D (5 bases). CDR3 length: 15 amino acids. Between the trimmed V and J ends, which lost 6 bases and 5 bases, there was a span of 14 bases. In germline, CDR1 is MNHEY, CDR2 SMNVEV (reference sequence). CDR3 sequence reads: CASRTTGLNNSPLHF. The CDR3 nucleotides are TGTGCCAGCAGGACGACGGGACTTAATAATTCACCCCTCCACTTT.

This clone was seen a single time. The rearrangement uses TRBV7-9 and TRBJ1-1; a weak D match, TRBD1 (6 bases). The CDR3 totals 15 residues. The germline V gene has CDR1 SEHNR and CDR2 FQNEAQ (reference sequence). Trimming shortened V by 2 bases and J by 0 bases, and 10 bases separated the two germline ends. The CDR3 DNA is TGTGCCAGCAGCTTACTTTGGACAGTGAACACTGAAGCTTTCTTT. Its protein product is CASSLLWTVNTEAFF.

The gene calls are TRBV7-9 and TRBJ1-3; D is possibly TRBD1 (6 bases). V lost 2 bases, J lost 0 bases, and 8 bases lay in between. The CDR3 runs 15 residues. Germline CDR1 reads SEHNR; CDR2 reads FQNEAQ (reference sequence). CDR3 sequence reads: CASSLPGDSGNTIYF. DNA for the CDR3: TGTGCCAGCAGCTTACCAGGGGACTCTGGAAACACCATATATTTT.

The sample holds one count of this clone. The gene calls are TRBV4-1 and TRBJ1-1; D might be TRBD1 (6 bases). Per the germline V gene, CDR1 is MGHRA and CDR2 is YSYEKL. V gave up 4 bases and J gave up 7 bases, with 13 bases separating them. The CDR3 runs 13 residues. CDR3 sequence: CASSPGGVNEAFF. The CDR3 DNA sequence: TGCGCCAGCAGCCCGGGGGGCGTGAATGAAGCTTTCTTT.

This rearrangement joins TRBV30 to TRBJ2-3, with D uncertain. V gave up 4 bases and J gave up 8 bases, with 16 bases separating them. CDR1 and CDR2 from the germline V gene are GTSNPN and SVGIG (reference sequence). The CDR3 has 13 amino acids. The CDR3 nucleotides are TGTGCCTGGACATTCCAGTTCGCAGGTACGCAGTATTTT. It is translated as CAWTFQFAGTQYF.

The genes are TRBV5-1 and TRBJ1-1; 8 bases fit TRBD1. Germline values: CDR1 SGHRS, CDR2 YFSETQ. The CDR3 spans 15 residues. Trimming took 4 bases from V and 1 from J; bases not matched to a gene: 6. The CDR3 loop reads CASSLAGTGNTEAFF. The CDR3 DNA follows: TGCGCCAGCAGCCTCGCCGGGACAGGGAACACTGAAGCTTTCTTT.

V is TRBV6-4 and J is TRBJ2-2; D ambiguous. V shed 4 bases and J shed 4 bases, with 10 bases lying between them. Germline assignment: CDR1 MRHNA and CDR2 SNTAGT. This CDR3 is built from 14 residues. DNA of the CDR3: TGTGCCAGCAGTGCGGTCCCGGGCACCGGGGAGCTGTTTTTT. Its protein is CASSAVPGTGELFF.

The rearrangement uses TRBV5-1 and TRBJ2-1, with TRBD2 matching over 13 bases. V lost 0 bases, J lost 8 bases, and 5 bases stayed unmatched. The CDR3 extends over 16 amino acids. Germline V lookup: CDR1 SGHRS, CDR2 YFSETQ. The CDR3 loop reads CASSLGLAGGFYEQFF. The CDR3, as DNA: TGCGCCAGCAGCTTGGGACTAGCGGGGGGTTTCTATGAGCAGTTCTTC. The whole variable domain, remainder taken from reference TRBV5-1 and TRBJ2-1, is KAGVTQTPRYLIKTRGQQVTLSCSPISGHRSVSWYQQTPGQGLQFLFEYFSETQRNKGNFPGRFSGRQFSNSRSEMNVSTLELGDSALYLCASSLGLAGGFYEQFFGPGTRLTVL.

This clone was counted once. The V and J genes are TRBV7-8 and TRBJ1-5; no reliable D call. V lost 1 base and J lost 4, with 11 bases in between. The CDR3 contains 15 residues. Germline V gives CDR1 SGHVS, CDR2 FQNEAQ. In nucleotides, the CDR3 is TGTGCCAGCAGCTTAGAGTTAACGGGGAATCAGCCCCAGCATTTT. Amino acid sequence: CASSLELTGNQPQHF.

A few counts support this clone. The chain joins TRBV5-1 to TRBJ1-1; 7 bases agree with TRBD1. CDR3 length equals 14 residues. Germline CDR1 reads SGHRS; CDR2 reads YFSETQ. V shed 4 bases, J shed 4 bases, and the junction held 7 bases outside the gene matches. This CDR3 reads CASSGDRDFTEAFF. CDR3 DNA: TGCGCCAGCAGCGGTGACAGGGATTTCACTGAAGCTTTCTTT.

The chain carries TRBV4-3 and TRBJ2-4, with D perhaps matching TRBD2 (6 bases). The CDR3 spans 16 residues. Trimming pared 0 bases from V and 0 bases from J, leaving 9 bases between. The V gene's germline CDR1 is LGHNA and CDR2 YSLEER. The CDR3, as DNA: TGCGCCAGCAGCCAAGATACAGCGGGAGCCAAAAACATTCAGTACTTC. Translated, it gives CASSQDTAGAKNIQYF.

The CDR3 DNA is TGTGCCAGCAGTTCCCGCGACTATCGGGGGTTCGGCAATGAGCAGTTCTTC. This sequence encodes CASSSRDYRGFGNEQFF. This chain uses TRBV27 with TRBJ2-1, with D tentatively TRBD2 (6 bases). V lost 4 bases, J lost 6 bases, and 22 bases lay in between. The CDR3 spans 17 residues. The V gene's germline CDR1 is MNHEY and CDR2 SMNVEV (reference sequence).

This clone occurred a few times. This chain links TRBV5-6 with TRBJ2-1, with D unclear. CDR3 length: 14 amino acids. Trimming cost V 3 bases and J 7 bases, with 14 bases left between them. Germline CDR1 and CDR2: SGHDT and YYEEEE. The CDR3: CASSWAVSLNEQFF. The CDR3 bases are TGTGCCAGCAGCTGGGCCGTCAGCCTAAATGAGCAGTTCTTC.

This clone was seen a few times. The chain uses TRBV18 and TRBJ1-3, with a possible D match to TRBD1 (6 bases). The CDR3 is made up of 15 amino acids. Germline V gives CDR1 KGHSH, CDR2 LQKENI. Trimming removed 6 bases from V and 6 bases from J, with 18 bases in between. Written as DNA, the CDR3 is TGTGCCAGCTCTCCTAACTGGGGGCAGGAAAACACCATATATTTT. This sequence encodes CASSPNWGQENTIYF. Using reference TRBV18 and TRBJ1-3 for the parts outside the CDR3, the full variable domain is NAGVMQNPRHLVRRRGQEARLRCSPMKGHSHVYWYRQLPEEGLKFMVYLQKENIIDESGMPKERFSAEFPKEGPSILRIQQVVRGDSAAYFCASSPNWGQENTIYFGEGSWLTVV.

The chain carries TRBV20-1 and TRBJ1-1; D gene ambiguous. This CDR3 is built from 10 residues. V lost 5 bases, J lost 6 bases, and 7 bases lay in between. Germline CDR1 reads DFQATT; CDR2 reads SNEGSKA (reference sequence). The CDR3 DNA follows: TGCAGTGCTGTGGGCCCTGAAGCTTTCTTT. It yields the protein CSAVGPEAFF.

This clone was recorded once. The chain recombines TRBV10-3 with TRBJ2-7; the D gene is possibly TRBD1 (5 bases). V was shortened by 3 bases and J by 1 base, with 10 bases between the two germline ends. From germline, CDR1 is ENHRY and CDR2 SYGVKD. The CDR3 runs to 14 residues. The CDR3 DNA sequence: TGTGCCATCAGTGACAGGGCCAGATCCTACGAGCAGTACTTC. Its protein is CAISDRARSYEQYF.

The chain recombines TRBV5-5 with TRBJ2-3; possible D gene TRBD1, 6 bases. CDR3 size: 15 residues. Between the trimmed V and J ends, which lost 0 bases and 4 bases, there was a span of 12 bases. Germline-derived CDR1 and CDR2 are SGHKS and YYEKEE (reference sequence). The CDR3 protein is CASSLEVRGPDTQYF. DNA of the CDR3: TGTGCCAGCAGCTTGGAAGTCAGGGGCCCAGATACGCAGTATTTT. Supplemented by reference TRBV5-5 and TRBJ2-3, the full variable domain reads DAGVTQSPTHLIKTRGQQVTLRCSPISGHKSVSWYQQVLGQGPQFIFQYYEKEERGRGNFPDRFSARQFPNYSSELNVNALLLGDSALYLCASSLEVRGPDTQYFGPGTRLTVL.